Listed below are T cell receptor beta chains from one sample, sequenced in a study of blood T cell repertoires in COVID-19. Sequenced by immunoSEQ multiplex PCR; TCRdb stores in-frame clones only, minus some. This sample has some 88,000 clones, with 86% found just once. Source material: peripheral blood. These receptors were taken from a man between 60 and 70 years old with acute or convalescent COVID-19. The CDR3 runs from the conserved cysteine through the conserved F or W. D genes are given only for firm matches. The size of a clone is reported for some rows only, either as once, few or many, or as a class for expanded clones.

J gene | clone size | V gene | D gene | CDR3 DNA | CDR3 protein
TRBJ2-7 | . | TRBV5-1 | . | TGCGCCAGCAGCTTGGGACTACCGTCCTACGAGCAGTACTTC | CASSLGLPSYEQYF
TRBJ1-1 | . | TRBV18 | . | TGTGCCAGCTCACCTGCGGCAGGGGCTCGAGGCACTGAAGCTTTCTTT | CASSPAAGARGTEAFF
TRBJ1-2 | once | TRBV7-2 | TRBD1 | TGTGCCAGCAGTTTCAACCGGGACAGGGGCAGCGGCTATGGCTACACCTTC | CASSFNRDRGSGYGYTF
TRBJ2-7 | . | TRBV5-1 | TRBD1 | TGCGCCAGCAGCTTGGCTTTATGGACAGGGCTGTACGAGCAGTACTTC | CASSLALWTGLYEQYF
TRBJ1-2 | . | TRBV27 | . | TGTGCCAGCAGTGGGTCAGGTTTCTATGGCTACACCTTC | CASSGSGFYGYTF
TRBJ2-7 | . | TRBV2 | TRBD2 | TGTGCCAGCACGGGACTAGCTGTAAAATCGTACGAGCAGTACTTC | CASTGLAVKSYEQYF
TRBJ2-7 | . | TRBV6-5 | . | TGTGCCAGCAGCAACGGGGACACACCCTACGAGCAGTACTTC | CASSNGDTPYEQYF
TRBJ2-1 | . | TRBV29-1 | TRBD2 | TGCAGCGTTGAAGGGACTAGCGGGCCGAGCTCCTACAATGAGCAGTTCTTC | CSVEGTSGPSSYNEQFF
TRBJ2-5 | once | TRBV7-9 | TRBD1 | TGTGCCAGCAGCCCGAGGACAGGGCTAGAGACCCAGTACTTC | CASSPRTGLETQYF
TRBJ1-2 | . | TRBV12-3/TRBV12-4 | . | TGTGCCAGCAGTTTATTGGCAGGAGGCTACACCTTC | CASSLLAGGYTF
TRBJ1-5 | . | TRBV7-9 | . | TGTGCCAGCAGCTTTTCAGATAATCAGCCCCAGCATTTT | CASSFSDNQPQHF
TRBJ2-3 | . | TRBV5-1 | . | TGCGCCAGCAGCTTGGGGGGAGCAGATACGCAGTATTTT | CASSLGGADTQYF
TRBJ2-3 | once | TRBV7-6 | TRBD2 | TGTGCCAGCAGCTTAGGGACTAGCGGGAGAACAGATACGCAGTATTTT | CASSLGTSGRTDTQYF
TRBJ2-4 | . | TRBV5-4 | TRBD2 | TGTGCCAGCAGCCAACGGACTAGCGGGAACAAAAACATTCAGTACTTC | CASSQRTSGNKNIQYF
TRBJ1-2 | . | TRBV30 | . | TGTGCCTGGAGCGCCCGGGGTAACTATGGCTACACCTTC | CAWSARGNYGYTF
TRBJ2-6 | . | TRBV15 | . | TGTGCCACCAGCAGAGAGTCGTCTGGGGCCAACGTCCTGACTTTC | CATSRESSGANVLTF
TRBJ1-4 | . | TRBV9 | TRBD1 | TGTGCCAGCAGCGTATGGGACAGGGTTGGTGAAAAACTGTTTTTT | CASSVWDRVGEKLFF
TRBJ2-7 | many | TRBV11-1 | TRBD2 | TGTGCCAGCAGCTTAGAGGAGGCGGCTAGCGGGTACGAGCAGTACTTC | CASSLEEAASGYEQYF
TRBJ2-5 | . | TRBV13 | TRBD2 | TGTGCCAGCAGCGGCCCCGGGACTAGCGAAGAGACCCAGTACTTC | CASSGPGTSEETQYF
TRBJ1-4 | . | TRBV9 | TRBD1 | TGTGCCAGCAGCGTAGGCACAGGGGTTACTAATGAAAAACTGTTTTTT | CASSVGTGVTNEKLFF
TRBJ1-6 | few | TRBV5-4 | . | TGTGCCAGCAGCTTGTTCCAGGCGAATTCACCCCTCCACTTT | CASSLFQANSPLHF
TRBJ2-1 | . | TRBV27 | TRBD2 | TGTGCCAGCAGTTTAATTAGCGGGGATTACAATGAGCAGTTCTTC | CASSLISGDYNEQFF
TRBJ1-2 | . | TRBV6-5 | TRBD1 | TGTGCCAGCACGGACAGGGTGGTCGGCTACACCTTC | CASTDRVVGYTF
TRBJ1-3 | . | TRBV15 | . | TGTGCCACCAGCAGAGGGAGCTCTGGAAACACCATATATTTT | CATSRGSSGNTIYF
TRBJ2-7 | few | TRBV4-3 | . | TGCGCCAGCAGCCAAAGCCTTGGGGCGGCCAGCTCCTACGAGCAGTACTTC | CASSQSLGAASSYEQYF
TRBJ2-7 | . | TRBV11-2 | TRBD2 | TGTGCCAGCAGCTTGGCTGGGACTAGCGGGTTCTACGAGCAGTACTTC | CASSLAGTSGFYEQYF
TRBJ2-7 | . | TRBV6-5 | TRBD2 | TGTGCCAGCAGAAAGAGGACTAGCGGGTGGGAGCAGTACTTC | CASRKRTSGWEQYF
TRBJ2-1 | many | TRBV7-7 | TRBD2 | TGTGCCAGCAGCTCCGGGACTAGCGGGAACAATGAGCAGTTCTTC | CASSSGTSGNNEQFF
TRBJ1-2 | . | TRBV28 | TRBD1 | TGTGCCAGCAGTTTGGGGACAGACTACTATGGCTACACCTTC | CASSLGTDYYGYTF
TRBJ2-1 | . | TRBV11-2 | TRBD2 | TGTGCCAGCAGCCCGAGCGGGAGGGCCGTCAATGAGCAGTTCTTC | CASSPSGRAVNEQFF
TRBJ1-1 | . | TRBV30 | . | TGTGCCTGGAGGCAACGACAGTACACTGAAGCTTTCTTT | CAWRQRQYTEAFF
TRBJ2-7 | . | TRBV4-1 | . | TGCGCCAGCAGCCAAGGGCGGGGGCCCGAGCAGTACTTC | CASSQGRGPEQYF
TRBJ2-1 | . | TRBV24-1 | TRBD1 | TGTGCCACCAGTGATCCCGGACAGGGTAGTGAGCAGTTCTTC | CATSDPGQGSEQFF
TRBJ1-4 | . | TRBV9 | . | TGTGCCAGCAGCCTCGGGGGAAGCCCAACTAATGAAAAACTGTTTTTT | CASSLGGSPTNEKLFF
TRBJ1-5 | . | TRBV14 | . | TGTGCCAGCAGCCAAGACCGGGTTAGCGGTCAGCCCCAGCATTTT | CASSQDRVSGQPQHF
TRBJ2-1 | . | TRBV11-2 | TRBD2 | TGTGCCAGCACCAGTTGGGGGAGCGGGAGACCCGAGAAGCAGTTCTTC | CASTSWGSGRPEKQFF
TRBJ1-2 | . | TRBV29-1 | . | TGCAGCGTTTACAGGGATGGCTACACCTTC | CSVYRDGYTF
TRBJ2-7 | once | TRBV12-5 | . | TGTGCTAGTGGCCTCCGTCCCAGCCTAACGGGAGATAAGTACGAGCAGTACTTC | CASGLRPSLTGDKYEQYF
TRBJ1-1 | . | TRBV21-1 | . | TGTGCCAGCAGCAAACGTAAGGTGGACAGGGGGGCTTCAACTGAAGCTTTCTTT | CASSKRKVDRGASTEAFF
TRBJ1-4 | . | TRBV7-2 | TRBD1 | TGTGCCAGCAGCTCCCAGACAGGGCCTGAAAAACTGTTTTTT | CASSSQTGPEKLFF
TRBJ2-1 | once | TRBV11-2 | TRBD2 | TGTGCCAGCAGCCTAGCGGGCTCCTACAATGAGCAGTTCTTC | CASSLAGSYNEQFF
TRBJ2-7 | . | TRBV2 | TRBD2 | TGTGCCAGCAGCCAAACTCCGGGACTATACACCTACGAGCAGTACTTC | CASSQTPGLYTYEQYF
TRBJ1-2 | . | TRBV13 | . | TGTGCCAGCAGCTTAGGCCTTGCGGATGGCTACACCTTC | CASSLGLADGYTF
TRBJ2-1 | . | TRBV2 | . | TGTGCCAGCAGTGAAGCGGGGGGGGCCTCCTACAATGAGCAGTTCTTC | CASSEAGGASYNEQFF
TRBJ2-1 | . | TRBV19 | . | TGTGCCAGTAGTAGAGGGATGTCTCAGCAGTTCTTC | CASSRGMSQQFF
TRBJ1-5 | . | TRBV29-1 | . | TGCAGCGTCGGGAGTATCAAGAATCAGCCCCAGCATTTT | CSVGSIKNQPQHF